This is a list of T cell receptor beta chains from one sample in a study of T cell responses to AZD1222 COVID-19 vaccine. Using immunoSEQ multiplex PCR, the repertoire was profiled, and TCRdb retains in-frame clones only, with some absent. The profile shows roughly 140,000 clones, approximately 88% of them singletons. The sample here was peripheral blood, taken on day 0 of AZD1222 vaccination. The receptors shown here come from an adult in good health. Both conserved end residues are part of each CDR3. Fields, in order: J gene, clone size, D gene, V gene, CDR3 protein, CDR3 DNA. The D gene is left open where the match is weak. Part of the rows lack a size; the others show once, few, many or a class for expanded clones.

>TRBJ2-7|.|.|TRBV11-2
CASSLRAGYEQYF
TGTGCCAGCAGCTTAAGGGCGGGCTACGAGCAGTACTTC
>TRBJ2-2|.|TRBD1|TRBV29-1
CSALQGTGELFF
TGCAGCGCCTTACAGGGGACCGGGGAGCTGTTTTTT
>TRBJ2-1|.|.|TRBV10-3
CAIRDDSYNEQFF
TGTGCCATCAGGGACGACTCCTACAATGAGCAGTTCTTC
>TRBJ2-1|.|.|TRBV13
CASSLLAYSYNEQFF
TGTGCCAGCAGCTTACTAGCTTACTCCTACAATGAGCAGTTCTTC
>TRBJ1-6|.|TRBD1|TRBV6-5
CASRPPGTGVAPLHF
TGTGCCAGCAGACCACCAGGGACAGGGGTAGCCCCCCTCCACTTT
>TRBJ1-5|.|.|TRBV30
CAWSVRSGLQAQHF
TGTGCCTGGAGTGTACGGTCTGGGTTACAGGCCCAGCATTTT
>TRBJ1-3|.|.|TRBV5-8
CASSLEVGNPGNTIYF
TGTGCCAGCAGCTTGGAGGTGGGGAACCCTGGAAACACCATATATTTT
>TRBJ2-7|.|.|TRBV18
CASSLAGDGNEQYF
TGTGCCAGCTCACTCGCAGGGGATGGCAACGAGCAGTACTTC
>TRBJ2-3|.|.|TRBV5-1
CASSPGTTDTQYF
TGCGCCAGCAGCCCGGGGACCACAGATACGCAGTATTTT
>TRBJ1-4|.|.|TRBV11-3
CASSPEFANEKLFF
TGTGCCAGCAGCCCGGAGTTTGCTAATGAAAAACTGTTTTTT
>TRBJ1-2|.|TRBD1|TRBV5-4
CASSRDRGQVRYGYTF
TGTGCCAGCAGCCGGGACAGGGGGCAGGTGCGGTATGGCTACACCTTC
>TRBJ2-3|.|TRBD1|TRBV9
CASSTRTGGTDTQYF
TGTGCCAGCAGCACACGGACAGGGGGAACAGATACGCAGTATTTT
>TRBJ1-3|.|TRBD1|TRBV5-1
CASSTGQATSGNTIYF
TGCGCCAGCAGCACGGGACAGGCTACCTCTGGAAACACCATATATTTT
>TRBJ2-7|.|.|TRBV6-2/TRBV6-3
CASSPSGKGSYEQYF
TGTGCCAGCAGCCCTAGTGGAAAAGGGTCCTACGAGCAGTACTTC
>TRBJ1-4|once|.|TRBV10-3
CAISYDRTPTNEKLFF
TGTGCCATCAGTTACGACAGGACCCCGACTAATGAAAAACTGTTTTTT
>TRBJ2-7|.|.|TRBV7-2
CASSPDTLVYEQYF
TGTGCCAGCAGCCCAGACACGCTAGTGTACGAGCAGTACTTC
>TRBJ1-6|.|.|TRBV27
CASSFVRVDSPLHF
TGTGCCAGCAGTTTTGTCAGGGTAGACTCACCCCTCCACTTT
>TRBJ2-3|.|.|TRBV9
CASSPPSQDTQYF
TGTGCCAGCAGCCCCCCGTCTCAGGATACGCAGTATTTT
>TRBJ1-3|.|.|TRBV3-1/TRBV3-2
CASSQAGSARAGNTIYF
TGTGCCAGCAGCCAAGCGGGTTCGGCCAGGGCTGGAAACACCATATATTTT
>TRBJ2-3|.|.|TRBV21-1
CASSKGLAGDDTQYF
TGTGCCAGCAGCAAAGGCCTAGCGGGAGACGATACGCAGTATTTT
>TRBJ2-3|.|.|TRBV6-5
CASSYSGGEGDTQYF
TGTGCCAGCAGTTACTCCGGGGGAGAGGGGGATACGCAGTATTTT
>TRBJ1-2|.|.|TRBV9
CASSVSGRLGYTF
TGTGCCAGCAGCGTGTCAGGGAGACTAGGCTACACCTTC
>TRBJ2-1|once|.|TRBV11-2
CASTRAGQINNEQFF
TGTGCCAGCACCCGGGCCGGACAGATAAACAATGAGCAGTTCTTC
>TRBJ2-7|.|.|TRBV29-1
CSVLPGVIGEQYF
TGCAGCGTCCTCCCGGGCGTAATCGGGGAGCAGTACTTC
>TRBJ2-7|once|TRBD1|TRBV27
CASGYRGAIYEQYF
TGTGCCAGCGGATACAGGGGTGCGATCTACGAGCAGTACTTC
>TRBJ1-1|.|TRBD1|TRBV19
CASSARRTGFDTEAFF
TGTGCCAGTAGTGCCCGCCGGACAGGGTTTGACACTGAAGCTTTCTTT
>TRBJ1-5|.|.|TRBV2
CASSERDARNQPQHF
TGTGCCAGCAGTGAAAGGGACGCCCGCAATCAGCCCCAGCATTTT
>TRBJ1-1|few|TRBD1|TRBV19
CASRTPQGRYTEAFF
TGTGCCAGTAGGACTCCACAGGGGCGATACACTGAAGCTTTCTTT
>TRBJ2-1|once|.|TRBV3-1/TRBV3-2
CASSQERGKKYNEQFF
TGTGCCAGCAGCCAAGAACGGGGGAAGAAGTACAATGAGCAGTTCTTC
>TRBJ2-7|.|TRBD1|TRBV5-1
CASSPGQGSYEQYF
TGCGCCAGCAGCCCGGGACAGGGATCGTACGAGCAGTACTTC
>TRBJ1-2|.|.|TRBV5-1
CASSLGQGFTFNYGYTF
TGCGCCAGCAGCTTGGGGCAGGGCTTTACTTTTAACTATGGCTACACCTTC
>TRBJ2-1|.|.|TRBV7-9
CASSLSHEQFF
TGTGCCAGCAGCTTATCCCATGAGCAGTTCTTC
>TRBJ1-1|.|.|TRBV18
CASSPGPAGGAFF
TGTGCCAGCTCACCGGGCCCCGCTGGGGGGGCTTTCTTT
>TRBJ1-1|once|.|TRBV4-3
CASSRITGSGTEAFF
TGCGCCAGCAGCCGAATAACAGGGTCGGGCACTGAAGCTTTCTTT
>TRBJ1-2|.|.|TRBV19
CASSKHTGLLDYGYTF
TGTGCCAGTAGCAAGCACACAGGGCTTTTAGACTATGGCTACACCTTC
>TRBJ1-4|.|TRBD1|TRBV5-4
CASSQGQGNEKLFF
TGTGCCAGCAGCCAGGGACAGGGTAATGAAAAACTGTTTTTT
>TRBJ2-5|.|TRBD2|TRBV19
CASSSSSGRAQETQYF
TGTGCCAGTAGTTCTAGTAGCGGGAGGGCACAAGAGACCCAGTACTTC
>TRBJ1-1|.|.|TRBV11-2
CASSLGGSRKAFF
TGTGCCAGCAGCTTAGGGGGATCCCGTAAAGCTTTCTTT
>TRBJ1-1|.|.|TRBV6-5
CASRTSGGTEAFF
TGTGCCAGCAGGACGTCGGGGGGCACTGAAGCTTTCTTT
>TRBJ2-1|.|TRBD1|TRBV14
CASSQDRTGTYNEQFF
TGTGCCAGCAGCCAAGATAGGACAGGGACCTACAATGAGCAGTTCTTC
>TRBJ2-4|once|.|TRBV7-9
CASSFSEETKNIQYF
TGTGCCAGCAGCTTTTCTGAGGAAACCAAAAACATTCAGTACTTC
>TRBJ2-1|.|TRBD2|TRBV7-2
CASSLGGGGPLVF
TGTGCCAGCAGCTTAGGGGGGGGAGGGCCTCTGGTCTTC
>TRBJ1-2|.|.|TRBV6-5
CASKQNYGYTF
TGTGCCAGCAAACAGAACTATGGCTACACCTTC
>TRBJ1-6|.|.|TRBV6-6
CASSPRGGSSYNSPLHF
TGTGCCAGCAGTCCCCGGGGGGGGAGCTCCTATAATTCACCCCTCCACTTT
>TRBJ2-5|.|.|TRBV3-1/TRBV3-2
CASRGPRALLRTETQYF
TGTGCCAGCCGGGGCCCCAGGGCCCTACTACGGACTGAGACCCAGTACTTC
>TRBJ2-7|once|TRBD2|TRBV6-1
CASSAILAGGSGEQYF
TGTGCCAGCAGTGCGATACTAGCGGGAGGGTCGGGAGAGCAGTACTTC
>TRBJ2-1|.|.|TRBV9
CASSPRDTTYNEQFF
TGTGCCAGCAGCCCCCGGGACACAACCTACAATGAGCAGTTCTTC
>TRBJ1-1|.|TRBD1|TRBV19
CASSISRTGARSEAFF
TGTGCCAGTAGTATAAGCCGGACAGGGGCGAGGTCTGAAGCTTTCTTT
>TRBJ2-7|.|.|TRBV9
CASSVSGSGYEQYF
TGTGCCAGCAGCGTCTCGGGATCGGGGTACGAGCAGTACTTC
>TRBJ1-1|.|TRBD1|TRBV5-1
CASSLVPGQGGGEAFF
TGCGCCAGCAGCTTGGTCCCGGGACAGGGGGGCGGTGAAGCTTTCTTT
>TRBJ2-7|.|TRBD2|TRBV27
CASRLAGKSYEQYF
TGTGCCAGCAGACTAGCGGGGAAATCCTACGAGCAGTACTTC
>TRBJ2-2|.|TRBD2|TRBV7-2
CASSLDAGVGGELFF
TGTGCCAGCAGCTTAGACGCGGGAGTTGGCGGGGAGCTGTTTTTT
>TRBJ1-4|.|.|TRBV11-2
CASSLWGREKLFF
TGTGCCAGCAGTCTATGGGGGAGGGAAAAACTGTTTTTT
>TRBJ2-2|.|TRBD2|TRBV5-1
CASNLAGANTGELFF
TGCGCCAGCAACTTAGCGGGAGCGAACACCGGGGAGCTGTTTTTT
>TRBJ1-6|.|.|TRBV27
CASSFGQMNSPLHF
TGTGCCAGCAGTTTCGGACAGATGAATTCACCCCTCCACTTT
>TRBJ2-7|once|.|TRBV7-6
CASSFNSGASRYEQYF
TGTGCCAGCAGCTTCAATTCGGGGGCGTCAAGGTACGAGCAGTACTTC